One T cell receptor (beta chain) is described in this entry. The antigen this receptor binds is unknown. Base qualities are not provided; no much larger clone lies one nucleotide away. These data belong to a study of cytomegalovirus exposure and HLA in healthy donors (dated by TCRdb to about 2017). Background on the whole study: An earlier analysis of a few hundred of the donors reported 250 to 350 Gb of sequence data and 117 million unique TCR beta sequences obtained from about 170 million T cells. The number of typed donors differed by locus: 629-630 for A, B, C, DRB1 and DQB1; approximately 520 for DQA1; fewer than 610 for DPA1; and about 450 for DPB1. A later analysis re-examined previously published TCR beta repertoires from more than 550 donors and added high-resolution HLA genotyping to investigate patterns of TCR occurrence. To decide whether each TCR beta V gene segment behaved as functional or pseudogenic, an earlier analysis of some 570 of the donors relied on high-throughput TCR beta sequencing. To predict cytomegalovirus infection status, the study combined high-throughput TCR immunosequencing, statistical association of individual TCRs with disease status, and machine learning. Class I and class II HLA loci were covered by the typing at four-digit resolution. Among the approximately 400 genotyped donors, about 85% belonged to the genetic ancestry cluster associated with self-reported Caucasian donors. The study profiled the T cell repertoires of some 610 subjects by immunosequencing and related them to cytomegalovirus serostatus. About five DR-DQ haplotypes were handled as single units for association and clustering because linkage in the cohort was strong. The aim of the study was to test whether cataloging public T cell receptors could identify signatures of past pathogen exposure. An early release that covered roughly 600 HLA-typed donors contained about 290 gigabases of sequencing data and around 80 million unique TCR sequences. A later genetic analysis took genome-wide SNP genotypes for about 55% of the 666 donors and used that subset as a discovery cohort. Alongside the repertoire data, information on donor age, sex, ethnicity and CMV serostatus was compiled. All discovery cohort repertoires had been generated on a single sequencing platform. The later analysis used no new phenotypic data to find candidate immune exposures, relying instead on TCR beta sequences and their occurrence across donors. In addition to the first cohort of approximately 670 subjects, a separate validation cohort of 100 to 150 different subjects was used. Across 398 genotyped donors of the cohort, an average of approximately 220,000 unique TCR beta nucleotide sequences per donor were sequenced, and 15% to 20% of those sequences were non-productive. What the study reported, not specific to this receptor: According to a later analysis, TCR association rates differed among HLA loci, with DRB1 alleles showing the most associated TCRs and HLA-C alleles showing the fewest. According to a later analysis, most CMV-associated TCR beta chains appeared to be HLA-restricted, and the HLA associations seemed to be driven largely by CMV exposure. Assigning TCR associations to individual alleles was difficult when HLA alleles, especially DR and DQ, strongly co-occurred. A cluster of highly shared sequence variants was judged likely to represent a technical artifact of the sequencing pipeline. In both the original and validation cohorts, the classifier was reported to diagnose cytomegalovirus status with high specificity and sensitivity. CMV serostatus was the only immune exposure information available for the cohort. A further reported finding was that TCR beta sequences accurately predicted the HLA-A and HLA-B alleles for most subjects in the first cohort. In a later analysis, HLA-associated TCR beta chains showed more clonal expansion and lower generation probabilities than non-associated chains that were equally common. In a later analysis, several top co-occurrence clusters were reported to appear linked to parvovirus B19, influenza, CMV and Epstein-Barr virus. The study listed 150 to 200 TCR beta chains as associated with cytomegalovirus. In a later genetic analysis, a missense DCLRE1C variant was associated with V-gene and J-gene trimming of TCR beta chains, and the association was replicated in an independent cohort. It was suggested by the authors that the approach could potentially be generalized to other disease states and immunological phenotypes. HLA typing was unavailable for some donors at each locus, so association tests used only the typed subset. Because counts were too low, about 15 rarely observed V segments, including chromosome 9 orphons, were left out of the earlier analysis of 500 to 650 of the donors. In vitro tests confirmed that a few of the cytomegalovirus-associated TCR beta chains recognize cytomegalovirus antigens. Across donors, most TCR sequences were observed very rarely, whereas some public TCRs were present in many individuals. The presence/absence analyses assumed that sequencing depth was roughly uniform across donors, and that assumption may not be true. The 87-base-pair reads could not distinguish some IMGT-functional V segments, including TRBV6-2 and TRBV6-3, so those segments were excluded. According to a later genetic analysis, donors in an Asian-associated ancestry cluster had fewer N-insertions in productive TCRs than the approximately 610-donor mean. An earlier analysis of 587 of the donors showed that most TCR beta V segments appeared in productive rearrangements either about 87% or about 30% of the time, which broadly matched IMGT annotations. Only TCR beta chains were sequenced in this cohort, and the absence of alpha or paired-chain data limited detectable features. Specific HLA alleles were associated with around 18,000 TCR beta sequences at a false discovery rate of 0.05 in a later analysis. Correlated functional status among segregating V segments might reflect linkage disequilibrium, but an unknown experimental factor could not be ruled out.

Preparation of the library involved the immunoSEQ multiplex PCR assay. For the multiplex PCR, a mixture combining 60 forward primers for TCR Vbeta segments and 13 reverse primers for TCR Jbeta segments was used. Amplification of the CDR3 region of rearranged TCR beta genes was performed with a multiplex PCR assay on genomic DNA. On the Illumina HiSeq System, the amplified TCR beta libraries were sequenced as 87-base-pair reads. Under the source paper's analysis protocol: Across the 670 or so repertoires, a later analysis counted tens of millions of unique TCR beta chains, some 11 million of which were shared by at least two donors. Raw reads were error-corrected and collapsed into unique sequences with a nearest-neighbor algorithm that merged closely related sequences to remove PCR and sequencing errors. To assign V, D and J gene segments, CDR3 sequences were aligned to IMGT reference sequences. For a sequence to be retained, at least a six-nucleotide match to both a V gene segment and a J gene segment was required. Rearrangements were classified as productive when the CDR3 lacked stop codons and remained in frame with V and J, and all other rearrangements were classified as non-productive. CDR3 was defined by IMGT convention, running from the second conserved V-encoded cysteine to the conserved J-encoded phenylalanine. In an earlier analysis of 550 to 650 of the donors, sequences lacking an unambiguous match to a single V gene segment were excluded. An earlier analysis of almost 600 of the donors classified V segments as functional when productive rearrangements were above 56.7% and as segregating when the standard deviation between donors was above 5%. A statistical classification framework was built for diagnosing cytomegalovirus status from the catalog of TCR beta chain sequences. V and J gene assignment, in a later analysis, came from comparing TCR nucleotide sequences with IMGT/GENE-DB human TR gene sequences. In a later analysis, CDR3 sequences and most-parsimonious VDJ recombination scenarios were assigned using the TCRdist pipeline. In a later analysis, each TCR beta chain was defined by its CDR3 amino acid sequence together with its V-gene family, and reads without a unique V-gene family were excluded. In a later analysis, a few hundred highly shared, low-generation-probability nucleotide sequences were removed to address suspected cross-contamination and a sequencing artifact. In a later analysis, a clonal expansion index for each public chain was calculated from normalized within-repertoire ranks of inferred template counts. A later analysis computed generation probabilities with a VDJ recombination model fitted to out-of-frame rearrangements, and checked the results against IGoR. Hypergeometric tests were used in a later analysis to score TCR-TCR, TCR-HLA and TCR-CMV co-occurrence, with a repertoire-size bias correction applied to the TCR pairs. In a later analysis, false discovery rates were estimated by permuting HLA or CMV assignments 20 times. In a later analysis, co-occurring TCRs were grouped using DBSCAN, with TCRdist sequence similarity added in when clustering inside HLA-allele-positive subsets. Co-occurrence clustering excluded repertoires with fewer than 30,000 or more than 120,000 public chains, plus five with anomalous nucleotide sharing. TCRdb re-hosts the immuneACCESS table, in-frame sequences only. Its copies lack some clones; in the studies checked, an unresolved V gene accounts for under half of them, and the cause for the rest is not known. Clone size and the V and J calls come from that table; the DNA yielded D and trimming. The sample data list about 150,000 clones, and about 79% of these were observed just once. The ten largest clones take up 1.7% of the sample.

Reading the germline V gene (reference sequence) gives CDR1 SGHNT and CDR2 YYREEE. The CDR3 numbers 15 residues from cysteine through phenylalanine. The read is trimmed to its CDR3 DNA, 45 bases read in frame from base 1. V is cut back by 4 bases and J by 4 bases, with 7 bases in the junction unmatched. In total, more than 500 healthy bone marrow donors made up the cohort. At the time of sampling, every cohort member was nominally healthy, though immune exposures that went unrecorded were likely present. The donor was CMV seronegative and belonged to the group of 380 or so seronegative cohort members. A peripheral blood sample was collected from each donor, and TCR beta sequencing was performed on peripheral blood mononuclear cells. The Qiagen DNeasy Blood Extraction Kit was used to extract genomic DNA from the blood cell samples.

The sequenced sample consisted of PBMCs. This TCR was recovered from a woman aged 30 to 39 in good health and CMV-seronegative. The rearrangement joined TRBV5-4 to TRBJ2-2, with 7 bases aligning to TRBD1. The nucleotides read TGTGCCAGCAGCCCCATAGGGGGCTCCACCGGGGAGCTGTTTTTT. The encoded protein is CASSPIGGSTGELFF.